The present T cell receptor (beta chain) was sequenced within a study of lymphopenia after photon versus proton radiotherapy. Study observations and caveats: In patients who died, overall survival fell as post-nadir TCR diversity dropped more.

This clone was detected only once. Its antigen is unidentified. This table comes from immunoSEQ multiplex PCR, and its TCRdb copy is limited to in-frame clones, with some not included. The sample holds tens of thousands of clones, approximately 84% seen once. Here the sequenced sample was peripheral blood, taken from a patient treated with proton-based radiotherapy. The source is a man aged 60 to 69 with pancreatic cancer.

CDR3 DNA sequence: TGTGCCAGCAGCTTACTCAGGGTCTCCTACGAGCAGTACTTC. Its translation: CASSLLRVSYEQYF. V usage is TRBV11-2 and J usage is TRBJ2-7, with D maybe TRBD1 (5 bases). Germline lookup yields CDR1 SGHAT and CDR2 FQNNGV. The V end was cut by 2 bases, the J end by 0 bases, with 8 bases between. This CDR3 comprises 14 residues.